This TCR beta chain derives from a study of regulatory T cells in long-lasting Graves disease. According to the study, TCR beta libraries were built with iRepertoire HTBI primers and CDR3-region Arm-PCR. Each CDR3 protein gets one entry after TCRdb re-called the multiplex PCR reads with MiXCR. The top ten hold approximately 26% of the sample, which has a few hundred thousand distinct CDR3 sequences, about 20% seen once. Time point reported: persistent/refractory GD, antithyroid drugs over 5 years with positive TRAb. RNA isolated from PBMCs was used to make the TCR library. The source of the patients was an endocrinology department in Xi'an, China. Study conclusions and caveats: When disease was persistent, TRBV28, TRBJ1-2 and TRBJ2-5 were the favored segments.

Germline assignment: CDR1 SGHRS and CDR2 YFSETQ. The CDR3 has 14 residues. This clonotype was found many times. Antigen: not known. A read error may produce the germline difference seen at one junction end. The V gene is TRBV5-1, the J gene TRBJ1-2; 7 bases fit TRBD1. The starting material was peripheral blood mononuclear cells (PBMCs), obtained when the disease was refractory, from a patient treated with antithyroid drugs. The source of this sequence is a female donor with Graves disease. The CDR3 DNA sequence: TGTGCCAGCAGTTTAGCAGGGGGTTCCTATGGCTACACCTTC. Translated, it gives CASSLAGGSYGYTF. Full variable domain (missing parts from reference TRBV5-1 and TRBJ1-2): KAGVTQTPRYLIKTRGQQVTLSCSPISGHRSVSWYQQTPGQGLQFLFEYFSETQRNKGNFPGRFSGRQFSNSRSEMNVSTLELGDSALYLCASSLAGGSYGYTFGSGTRLTVV.